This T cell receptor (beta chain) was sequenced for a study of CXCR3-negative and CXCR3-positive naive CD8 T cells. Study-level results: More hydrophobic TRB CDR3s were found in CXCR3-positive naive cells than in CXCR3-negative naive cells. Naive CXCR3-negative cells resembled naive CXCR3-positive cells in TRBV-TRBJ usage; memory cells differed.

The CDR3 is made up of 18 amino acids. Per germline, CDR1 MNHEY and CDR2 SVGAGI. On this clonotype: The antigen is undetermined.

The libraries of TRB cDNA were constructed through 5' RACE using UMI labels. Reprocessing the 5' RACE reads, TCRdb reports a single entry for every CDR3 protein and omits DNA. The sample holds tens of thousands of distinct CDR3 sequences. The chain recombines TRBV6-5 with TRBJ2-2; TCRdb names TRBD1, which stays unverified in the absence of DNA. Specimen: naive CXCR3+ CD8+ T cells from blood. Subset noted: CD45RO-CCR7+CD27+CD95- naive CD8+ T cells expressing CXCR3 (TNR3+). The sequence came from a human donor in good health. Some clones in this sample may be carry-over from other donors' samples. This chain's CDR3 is CASSYSTWEGGANGELFF.